The clone carrying this T cell receptor beta chain was picked up many times. Its antigen is still unknown. This specimen belongs to a study of CD8 T cells in ankylosing spondylitis. General study results and limits: Seven or eight highly homologous variants made up a TCR beta motif, and this motif appeared characteristic of ankylosing spondylitis blood. Some motif variants had been reported before (in reactive arthritis synovial fluid and blood).

One entry per CDR3 protein results from TCRdb running MiXCR on the 5' RACE reads. This table has 40,000 or so distinct CDR3 sequences, about 3% appearing once. The specimen was blood, either unsorted or a sorted T cell fraction (not recorded which). The origin of this receptor is a male donor with ankylosing spondylitis or in good health (not recorded which).

This CDR3 reads CASSPLANSYNEQFF. CDR3 in DNA: TGTGCCAGCAGCCCCTTGGCTAACTCCTACAATGAGCAGTTCTTC. J is TRBJ2-1 and V is TRBV9; D remains ambiguous. Per the germline V gene, CDR1 is SGDLS and CDR2 is YYNGEE. The ends were cut back, 4 bases at V and 0 bases at J, with 11 bases in the middle. There are 15 residues in the CDR3. Looking up the rest from reference TRBV9 and TRBJ2-1 gives the full variable domain: DSGVTQTPKHLITATGQRVTLRCSPRSGDLSVYWYQQSLDQGLQFLIQYYNGEERAKGNILERFSAQQFPDLHSELNLSSLELGDSALYFCASSPLANSYNEQFFGPGTRLTVL.